The sequence of this T cell receptor beta chain was determined in a study of blood T cell repertoires in COVID-19 (dated by TCRdb to 2018 to 2021). With regard to the full study: Collaborator samples came from the United States, Italy and Spain and covered acute and convalescent phases of COVID-19. The prospective study material was composed of cDNA or gDNA derived from T cells, B-cell-depleted T cells, or PBMCs. Subjects who had been exposed to COVID-19, were actively infected with it, or had recovered from it provided the deeply sampled blood TCRbeta repertoires that made up the dataset. A freely available public database, intended as a resource for researchers studying the immune response to SARS-CoV-2, is where the repertoires were released. The samples were drawn from two sources: the first 160 participants of the ongoing ImmuneRACE study, and some 1,300 subjects contributed by 6 global collaborators. A de-identified subject ID, COVID-19 status, age in years and sex were almost always included in the sample metadata. Where available, HLA class I and class II types were obtained from metadata supplied by the sample provider rather than from assay-based typing. Study-level results and caveats: How much clinical and demographic metadata was included differed by source and by participant, and the metadata was provided uncurated.

One collaborating source in Seattle enrolled patients during active infection and followed them longitudinally through the course of disease. Whole blood was collected in K2EDTA tubes by collaborating institutions according to the institutions' own protocols. For TCRbeta analysis, collaborator samples were shipped as frozen whole blood, as isolated PBMCs, or as DNA extracted from either sample type. TCRbeta CDR3 regions were amplified from genomic DNA by means of the immunoSEQ Assay, a bias-controlled multiplex PCR. The study's own analysis went as follows. Within the assay, amplification of reference gene primers was used to estimate how many nucleated cells each sample contained. To quantify the absolute abundance of each unique TCRbeta CDR3 rearrangement, sequence reads were collapsed and filtered. For each sample, productive Simpson clonality was calculated as the square root of Simpson's diversity index over productive rearrangements. Sourced from immuneACCESS, this table was stored by TCRdb with only in-frame sequences that have V and J called. A share of the clones is absent; for the studies checked, an unresolved V gene accounts for under half, and the remainder has no known explanation. That table supplies the V and J calls and clone size; D and trimming were determined from the DNA. Within this sample are a few hundred thousand clones, with around 90% of them counted one time only. More than 0.85% of the sample is taken by the ten largest.

Notes on this clone: The antigen it binds to is not known. One base away there is no much larger clone; base qualities are not given.

Trimming takes 5 bases off V and 6 bases off J; junction bases not matched to a gene: 14. The germline V gene (reference sequence) provides CDR1 GTSNPN and CDR2 SVGIG. The CDR3, from cysteine to phenylalanine, totals 16 residues. The entry retains the CDR3 DNA only, 48 bases that are in frame from base 1. The sequenced sample was peripheral blood. The TCR sequence derives from a woman aged 40 to 50 with COVID-19, enrolled during active disease. In this chain, TRBV30 is recombined with TRBJ2-2, with 8 junctional bases fitting TRBD1. The CDR3 has the sequence CAWGPSDRGRAGELFF. The DNA reads TGTGCCTGGGGCCCTTCCGACAGGGGTAGGGCCGGGGAGCTGTTTTTT.